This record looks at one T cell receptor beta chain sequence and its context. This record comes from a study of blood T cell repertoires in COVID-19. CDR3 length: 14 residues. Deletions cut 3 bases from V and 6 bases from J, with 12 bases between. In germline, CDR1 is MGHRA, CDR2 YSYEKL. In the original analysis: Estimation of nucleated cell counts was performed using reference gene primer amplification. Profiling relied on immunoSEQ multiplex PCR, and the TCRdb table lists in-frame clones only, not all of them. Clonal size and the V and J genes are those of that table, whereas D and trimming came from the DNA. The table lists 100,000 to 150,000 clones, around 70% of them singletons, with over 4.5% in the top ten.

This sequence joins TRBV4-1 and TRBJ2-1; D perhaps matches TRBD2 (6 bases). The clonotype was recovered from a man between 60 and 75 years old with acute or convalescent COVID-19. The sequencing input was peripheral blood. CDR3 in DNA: TGCGCCAGCAGCCAGGGGGGATTCGGCAATGAGCAGTTCTTC. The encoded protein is CASSQGGFGNEQFF.